The rows below give T cell receptor beta chains drawn from one sample of a study of response to subunit inactivated influenza vaccine. TCRdb re-called the RT-PCR reads with MiXCR, one entry per CDR3 protein. The data hold more than 450,000 distinct CDR3 sequences, with approximately 12% observed a single time. This material consisted of PBMCs from blood, taken on the day of vaccination. These receptors all come from a man over 45 who received an inactivated influenza vaccine. The CDR3 runs from the conserved cysteine through the conserved F or W. The D gene is left open where the match is weak. The size field is filled for only some rows; it gives once, few, many or a size class.

CDR3 length	J gene	V gene	clone size	D gene	CDR3 DNA	CDR3 protein
16	TRBJ2-5	TRBV5-1	few	TRBD2	TGCGCCAGCAGCTTGGGACTAGCGGGAGGACCAGAGACCCAGTACTTC	CASSLGLAGGPETQYF
15	TRBJ2-3	TRBV7-9	few	TRBD1	TGTGCCAGCAGCAAAACAGGGGCCTACGCAGATACGCAGTATTTT	CASSKTGAYADTQYF
16	TRBJ2-1	TRBV12-3/TRBV12-4	many	TRBD2	TGTGCCAGCAGTCCCCTCATGACTAGCGGGTATAATGAGCAGTTCTTC	CASSPLMTSGYNEQFF
14	TRBJ1-4	TRBV27	few	-	TGTGCCAGCAGTTTTGGGGGGGTAAATGAAAAACTGTTTTTT	CASSFGGVNEKLFF
14	TRBJ2-1	TRBV6-2/TRBV6-3	many	TRBD1	TGTGCCAGCTCGACAGGGGGCACCTACAATGAGCAGTTCTTC	CASSTGGTYNEQFF
13	TRBJ2-3	TRBV20-1	-	TRBD2	TGCAGTGCTAGAGAAGGGAGGGCCGATACGCAGTATTTT	CSAREGRADTQYF
13	TRBJ2-7	TRBV7-2	few	-	TGTGCCAGCAGCTTTAGCAGTACCTACGAGCAGTACTTC	CASSFSSTYEQYF
13	TRBJ2-5	TRBV20-1	-	TRBD2	TGCAGTGCCAGCGGGACTCCGGGAGAGACCCAGTACTTC	CSASGTPGETQYF
14	TRBJ2-7	TRBV29-1	-	-	TGCAGCGTTGGGGGAGGACCCCCCACCTACGAGCAGTACTTC	CSVGGGPPTYEQYF
15	TRBJ2-1	TRBV28	few	TRBD2	TGTGCCAGCAGCTCCCGTGGACTAGCGGGGGGGCCTGAGTTCTTC	CASSSRGLAGGPEFF
16	TRBJ2-1	TRBV6-2/TRBV6-3	few	-	TGTGCCAGCAGTTACTCAACAGGGAGAGGTTACAATGAGCAGTTCTTC	CASSYSTGRGYNEQFF
14	TRBJ1-2	TRBV6-1	few	TRBD1	TGTGCCAGCAGTCTGGACAGGGGCGGCTATGGCTACACCTTC	CASSLDRGGYGYTF
14	TRBJ2-1	TRBV7-9	-	TRBD1	TGTGCCAGCAGCCCCTGGGACAGGCACAATGAGCAGTTCTTC	CASSPWDRHNEQFF
17	TRBJ2-2	TRBV5-1	-	-	TGCGCCAGCAGCTTGAGTACGCGGACAGACAACACCGGGGAGCTGTTTTTT	CASSLSTRTDNTGELFF
14	TRBJ1-5	TRBV20-1	many	-	TGCAGTGCCCGGAGGGGATCCAGCAATCAGCCCCAGCATTTT	CSARRGSSNQPQHF
14	TRBJ2-1	TRBV7-6	once	-	TGTGCCAGCAGCCCCAGGGCTACCTACAATGAGCAGTTCTTC	CASSPRATYNEQFF
17	TRBJ2-2	TRBV6-5	-	TRBD2	TGTGCCAGCAGTTACAGAGCTAGCGGGGGGCCTTCCGGGGAGCTGTTTTTT	CASSYRASGGPSGELFF
14	TRBJ2-1	TRBV3-1	-	TRBD2	TGTGCCAGCAGCCAAGGACTAGCGGGGACTCTAGAGTTCTTC	CASSQGLAGTLEFF
14	TRBJ2-5	TRBV10-3	few	TRBD2	TGTGCCATCAGTACAGCGGGGGCCGAAGAGACCCAGTACTTC	CAISTAGAEETQYF
17	TRBJ1-5	TRBV28	few	-	TGTGCCAGCAGTACCCCCTATTCGGAGGGGCACAATCAGCCCCAGCATTTT	CASSTPYSEGHNQPQHF
15	TRBJ2-1	TRBV9	-	-	TGTGCCAGCAGCGTAGTGAGCGGGCACTACAATGAGCAGTTCTTC	CASSVVSGHYNEQFF
16	TRBJ2-3	TRBV27	many	-	TGTGCCAGCAGTTTCCTAGGGGAGGCCGCCACAGATACGCAGTATTTT	CASSFLGEAATDTQYF
16	TRBJ2-1	TRBV6-2/TRBV6-3	once	TRBD2	TGTGCCAGCAGTTACTCGATAGCGGGAGGTGAGGATGAGCAGTTCTTC	CASSYSIAGGEDEQFF
14	TRBJ2-2	TRBV11-3	few	-	TGTGCCAGCAGCTTAGATCCCGCTGGGGGGGAGCTGTTTTTT	CASSLDPAGGELFF
16	TRBJ2-1	TRBV7-2	few	-	TGTGCCAGCAGCTTAATGTATAGCTTGTCCTACAATGAGCAGTTCTTC	CASSLMYSLSYNEQFF
16	TRBJ2-5	TRBV27	-	TRBD2	TGTGCCAGCAGTTTCTGGAGCGGGGGGTACCAAGAGACCCAGTACTTC	CASSFWSGGYQETQYF
13	TRBJ2-5	TRBV7-2	few	-	TGTGCCAGCAGCTTACTCAACGGGGAGACCCAGTACTTC	CASSLLNGETQYF
15	TRBJ2-1	TRBV9	many	TRBD2	TGTGCCAGCAGCTTTGGACTAGAGAGAAACAATGAGCAGTTCTTC	CASSFGLERNNEQFF
15	TRBJ2-3	TRBV18	few	TRBD2	TGTGCCAGCTCACCTGGCGGGAGGAGAACAGATACGCAGTATTTT	CASSPGGRRTDTQYF
16	TRBJ2-3	TRBV28	few	TRBD2	TGTGCCAGCAGCCCCCGAGCGGGAGACGGGACAGATACGCAGTATTTT	CASSPRAGDGTDTQYF
13	TRBJ2-3	TRBV20-1	few	-	TGCAGTGCTAGACTTCGGGGGATGTATACGCAGTATTTT	CSARLRGMYTQYF
12	TRBJ1-4	TRBV2	-	-	TGTGCCAGCTGCCGGGCCCTTGAAAAACTGTTTTTT	CASCRALEKLFF
15	TRBJ1-5	TRBV4-1	-	TRBD1	TGCGCCAGCAGCTTACAGGGGAGCAGCAATCAGCCCCAGCATTTT	CASSLQGSSNQPQHF
15	TRBJ1-5	TRBV3-1	many	TRBD1	TGTGCCAGCAGCTTAGGACAGGGTGGGATTCAGCCCCAGCATTTT	CASSLGQGGIQPQHF
15	TRBJ1-6	TRBV28	-	-	TGTGCCAGCAGTTTTGCCCGCAGGGAGAATTCACCCCTCCACTTT	CASSFARRENSPLHF
17	TRBJ2-5	TRBV9	-	TRBD1	TGTGCCAGCAGCGTAGGCCCAGGGGGCTGGGTCCAAGAGACCCAGTACTTC	CASSVGPGGWVQETQYF
18	TRBJ2-6	TRBV28	-	TRBD1	TGTGCCAGCAGTCCTAGACAGGGGCGATACTCTGGGGCCAACGTCCTGACTTTC	CASSPRQGRYSGANVLTF
12	TRBJ2-7	TRBV11-2	-	-	TGTGCCAGCAGCCCCCACAGTCGGGAGCAGTACTTC	CASSPHSREQYF
14	TRBJ1-5	TRBV19	-	TRBD1	TGTGCCAGTACCGTAGGGGGCGGGGATCAGCCCCAGCATTTT	CASTVGGGDQPQHF
15	TRBJ2-7	TRBV11-2	-	-	TGTGCCAGCAGCTCCCACCGGGGCAGGACCTACGAGCAGTACTTC	CASSSHRGRTYEQYF
12	TRBJ2-1	TRBV30	-	-	TGTGCCTGGAGTGTCACATTAGATGAGCAGTTCTTC	CAWSVTLDEQFF
14	TRBJ2-1	TRBV3-1	many	-	TGTGCCAGCAGCCAACTAACGGGGAAAAATGAGCAGTTCTTC	CASSQLTGKNEQFF
11	TRBJ2-2	TRBV2	-	-	TGTGCCACCCGAGAAGGCGGGGAGCTGTTTTTT	CATREGGELFF
17	TRBJ2-7	TRBV7-9	-	TRBD2	TGTGCCAGCAGCGAGCGGGGACTGCTGAGTTCTCCTTACGAGCAGTACTTC	CASSERGLLSSPYEQYF
15	TRBJ2-5	TRBV7-3	few	TRBD2	TGTGCCAGCAGCCGAGCGGGAGGGCACCAAGAGACCCAGTACTTC	CASSRAGGHQETQYF
15	TRBJ2-5	TRBV5-4	-	-	TGTGCCAGCAGCTTTGGTGGACAGTACCAAGAGACCCAGTACTTC	CASSFGGQYQETQYF
17	TRBJ2-2	TRBV11-3	-	TRBD2	TGTGCCAGCAGCTTAGAGAGGACTAGCGGAGACACCGGGGAGCTGTTTTTT	CASSLERTSGDTGELFF
17	TRBJ1-5	TRBV6-1	-	TRBD1	TGTGCCAGCAGTCCCGGGACAGGAGACAATAGCAATCAGCCCCAGCATTTT	CASSPGTGDNSNQPQHF
14	TRBJ2-1	TRBV12-3/TRBV12-4	few	-	TGTGCCAGCAGTATACGGGAAGGCTACAATGAGCAGTTCTTC	CASSIREGYNEQFF
15	TRBJ1-3	TRBV7-9	-	-	TGTGCCAGCAGCCCGGATCGGGACCTCGGAAACACCATATATTTT	CASSPDRDLGNTIYF